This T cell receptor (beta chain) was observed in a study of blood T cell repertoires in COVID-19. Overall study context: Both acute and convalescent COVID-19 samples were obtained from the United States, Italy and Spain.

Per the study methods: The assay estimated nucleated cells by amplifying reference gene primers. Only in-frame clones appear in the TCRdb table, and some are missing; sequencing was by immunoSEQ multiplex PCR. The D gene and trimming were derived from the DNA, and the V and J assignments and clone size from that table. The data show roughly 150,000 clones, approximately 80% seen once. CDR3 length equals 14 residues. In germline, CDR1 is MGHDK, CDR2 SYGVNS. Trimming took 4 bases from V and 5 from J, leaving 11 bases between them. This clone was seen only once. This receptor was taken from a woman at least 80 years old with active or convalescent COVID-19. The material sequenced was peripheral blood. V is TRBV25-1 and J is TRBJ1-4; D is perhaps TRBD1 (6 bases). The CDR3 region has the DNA TGTGCCAGCAGTGCCCCCCAGGGGAATGAAAAACTGTTTTTT. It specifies CASSAPQGNEKLFF.